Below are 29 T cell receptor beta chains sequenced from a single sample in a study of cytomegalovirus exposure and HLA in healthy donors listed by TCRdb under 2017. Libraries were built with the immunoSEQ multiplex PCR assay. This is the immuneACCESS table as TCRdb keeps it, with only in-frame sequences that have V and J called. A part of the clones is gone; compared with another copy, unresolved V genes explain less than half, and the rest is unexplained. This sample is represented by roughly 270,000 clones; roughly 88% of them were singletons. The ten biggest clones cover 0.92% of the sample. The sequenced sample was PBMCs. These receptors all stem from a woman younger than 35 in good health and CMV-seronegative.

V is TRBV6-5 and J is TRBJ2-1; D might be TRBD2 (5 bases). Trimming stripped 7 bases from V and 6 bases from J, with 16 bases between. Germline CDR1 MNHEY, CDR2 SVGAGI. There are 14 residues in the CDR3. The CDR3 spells CASTPPGIVNEQFF. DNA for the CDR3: TGTGCCAGCACCCCTCCCGGGATCGTCAATGAGCAGTTCTTC.

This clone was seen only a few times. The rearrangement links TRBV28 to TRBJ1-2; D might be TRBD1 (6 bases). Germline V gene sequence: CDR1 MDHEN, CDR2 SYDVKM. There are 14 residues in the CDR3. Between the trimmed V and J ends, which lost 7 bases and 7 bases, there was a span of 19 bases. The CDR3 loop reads CASNSRGGRGGYTF. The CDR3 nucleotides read TGTGCCAGCAACTCGAGGGGGGGCCGGGGTGGCTACACCTTC.

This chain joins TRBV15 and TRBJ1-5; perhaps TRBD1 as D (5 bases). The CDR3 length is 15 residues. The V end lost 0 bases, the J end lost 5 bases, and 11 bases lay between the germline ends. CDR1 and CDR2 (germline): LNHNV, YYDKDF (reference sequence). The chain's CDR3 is CATSRDIGGDQPQHF. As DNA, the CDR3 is TGTGCCACCAGCAGAGATATCGGGGGTGATCAGCCCCAGCATTTT.

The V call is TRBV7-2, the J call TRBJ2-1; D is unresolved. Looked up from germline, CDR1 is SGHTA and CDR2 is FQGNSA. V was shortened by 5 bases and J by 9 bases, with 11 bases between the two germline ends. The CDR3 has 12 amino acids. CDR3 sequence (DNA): TGTGCCAGCAGCCTCGGGTATGGTGAGCAGTTCTTC. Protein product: CASSLGYGEQFF.

The CDR3 region has the DNA TGCGCCAGCATCGCCACGTTTCGCGGTCACAATGAGCAGTTCTTC. Translating gives CASIATFRGHNEQFF. The chain carries TRBV10-1 and TRBJ2-1, with D unresolved. CDR3 length: 15 amino acids. The germline CDR1 and CDR2 sequences are WNHNN and SYGVQD (reference sequence). The V end lost 7 bases, the J end lost 5 bases, and 18 bases lay between the germline ends.

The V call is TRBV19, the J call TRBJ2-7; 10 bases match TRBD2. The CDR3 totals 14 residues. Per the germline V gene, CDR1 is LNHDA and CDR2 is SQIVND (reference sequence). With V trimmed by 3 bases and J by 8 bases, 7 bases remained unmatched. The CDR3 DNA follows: TGTGCCAGTAGTATTGGTCTAGCGGGAGTACAGCAGTACTTC. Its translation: CASSIGLAGVQQYF.

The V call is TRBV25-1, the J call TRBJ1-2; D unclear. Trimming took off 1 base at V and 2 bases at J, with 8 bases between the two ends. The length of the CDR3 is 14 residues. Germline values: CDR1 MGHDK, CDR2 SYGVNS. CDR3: CASSESARNYGYTF. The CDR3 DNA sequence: TGTGCCAGCAGTGAATCCGCCAGGAACTATGGCTACACCTTC.

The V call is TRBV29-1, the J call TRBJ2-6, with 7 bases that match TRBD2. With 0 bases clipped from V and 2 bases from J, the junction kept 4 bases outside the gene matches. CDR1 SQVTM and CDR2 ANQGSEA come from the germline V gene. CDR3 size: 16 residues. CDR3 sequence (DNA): TGCAGCGTTGAAGAGCTAGCGGATACTGGGGCCAACGTCCTGACTTTC. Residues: CSVEELADTGANVLTF.

CDR3 region: CASSFRGYGNTIYF. Written as DNA, the CDR3 is TGTGCCAGCAGTTTTAGGGGGTACGGAAACACCATATATTTT. The rearrangement links TRBV28 to TRBJ1-3, with D maybe TRBD1 (6 bases). Trimming removed 3 bases from V and 4 bases from J, with 10 bases in between. Germline assignment: CDR1 MDHEN and CDR2 SYDVKM. This CDR3 region has 14 residues.

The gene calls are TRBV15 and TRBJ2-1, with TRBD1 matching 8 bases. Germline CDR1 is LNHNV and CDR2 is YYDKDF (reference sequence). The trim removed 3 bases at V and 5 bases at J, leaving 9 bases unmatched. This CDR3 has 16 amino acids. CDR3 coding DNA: TGTGCCACCAGCAGGGGACAGGAGAGATTCGACAATGAGCAGTTCTTC. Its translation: CATSRGQERFDNEQFF. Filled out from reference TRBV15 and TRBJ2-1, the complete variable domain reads DAMVIQNPRYQVTQFGKPVTLSCSQTLNHNVMYWYQQKSSQAPKLLFHYYDKDFNNEADTPDNFQSRRPNTSFCFLDIRSPGLGDTAMYLCATSRGQERFDNEQFFGPGTRLTVL.

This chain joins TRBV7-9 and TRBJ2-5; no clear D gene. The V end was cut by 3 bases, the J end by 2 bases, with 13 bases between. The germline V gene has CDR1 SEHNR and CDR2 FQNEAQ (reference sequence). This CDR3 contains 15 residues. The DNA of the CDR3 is TGTGCCAGCAGCTTCTCGTCGAGGAGTCAAGAGACCCAGTACTTC. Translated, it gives CASSFSSRSQETQYF. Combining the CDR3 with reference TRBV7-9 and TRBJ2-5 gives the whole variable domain DTGVSQNPRHKITKRGQNVTFRCDPISEHNRLYWYRQTLGQGPEFLTYFQNEAQLEKSRLLSDRFSAERPKGSFSTLEIQRTEQGDSAMYLCASSFSSRSQETQYFGPGTRLLVL.

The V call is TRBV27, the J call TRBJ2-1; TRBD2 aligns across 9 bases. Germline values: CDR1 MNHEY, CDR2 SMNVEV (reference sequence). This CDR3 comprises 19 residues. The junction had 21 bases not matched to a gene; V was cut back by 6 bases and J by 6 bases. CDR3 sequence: CASSRGGAGGITGVNEQFF. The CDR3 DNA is TGTGCCAGCAGCCGCGGAGGCGCGGGAGGGATTACTGGGGTCAATGAGCAGTTCTTC.

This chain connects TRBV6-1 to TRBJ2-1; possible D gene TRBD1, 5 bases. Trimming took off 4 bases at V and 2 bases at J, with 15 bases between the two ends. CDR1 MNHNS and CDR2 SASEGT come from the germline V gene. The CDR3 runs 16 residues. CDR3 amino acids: CASSGPHRGPYNEQFF. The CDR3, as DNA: TGTGCCAGCAGTGGCCCACATAGGGGCCCCTACAATGAGCAGTTCTTC.

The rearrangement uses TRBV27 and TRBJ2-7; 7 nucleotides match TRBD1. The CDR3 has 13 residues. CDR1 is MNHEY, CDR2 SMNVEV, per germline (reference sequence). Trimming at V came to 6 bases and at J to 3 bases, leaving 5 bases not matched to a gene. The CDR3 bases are TGTGCCAGCAGGGGGACAGAAAGCTACGAGCAGTACTTC. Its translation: CASRGTESYEQYF.

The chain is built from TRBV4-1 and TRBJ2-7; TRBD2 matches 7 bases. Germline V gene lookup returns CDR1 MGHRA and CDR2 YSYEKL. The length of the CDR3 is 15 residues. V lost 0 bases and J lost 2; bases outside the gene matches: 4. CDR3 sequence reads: CASSQEGSGAYEQYF. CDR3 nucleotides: TGCGCCAGCAGCCAAGAAGGCAGCGGGGCCTACGAGCAGTACTTC.

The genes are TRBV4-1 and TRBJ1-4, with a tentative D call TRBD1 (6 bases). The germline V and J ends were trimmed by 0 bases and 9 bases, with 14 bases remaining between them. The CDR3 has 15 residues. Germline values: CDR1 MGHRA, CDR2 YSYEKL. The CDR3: CASSQEGTRGKKLFF. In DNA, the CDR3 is TGCGCCAGCAGCCAAGAAGGGACAAGAGGGAAAAAACTGTTTTTT.

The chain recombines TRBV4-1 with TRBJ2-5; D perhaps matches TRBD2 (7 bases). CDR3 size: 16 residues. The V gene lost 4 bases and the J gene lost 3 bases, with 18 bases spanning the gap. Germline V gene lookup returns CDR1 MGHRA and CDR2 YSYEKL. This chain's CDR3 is CASSLLGGGGEETQYF. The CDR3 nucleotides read TGCGCCAGCAGCCTTCTGGGAGGGGGAGGAGAAGAGACCCAGTACTTC.

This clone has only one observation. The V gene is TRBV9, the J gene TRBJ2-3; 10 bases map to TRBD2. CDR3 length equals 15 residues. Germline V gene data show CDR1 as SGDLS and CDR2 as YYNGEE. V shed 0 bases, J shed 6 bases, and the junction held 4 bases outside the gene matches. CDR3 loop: CASSVGGAGGDTQYF. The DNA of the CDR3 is TGTGCCAGCAGCGTAGGCGGAGCGGGAGGGGATACGCAGTATTTT. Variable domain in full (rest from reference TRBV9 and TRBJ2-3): DSGVTQTPKHLITATGQRVTLRCSPRSGDLSVYWYQQSLDQGLQFLIQYYNGEERAKGNILERFSAQQFPDLHSELNLSSLELGDSALYFCASSVGGAGGDTQYFGPGTRLTVL.

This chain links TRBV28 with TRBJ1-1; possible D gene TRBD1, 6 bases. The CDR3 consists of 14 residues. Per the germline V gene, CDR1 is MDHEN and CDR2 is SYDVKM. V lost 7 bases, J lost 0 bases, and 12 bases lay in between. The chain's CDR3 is CASKLTGLNTEAFF. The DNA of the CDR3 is TGTGCCAGCAAACTGACAGGACTGAACACTGAAGCTTTCTTT.

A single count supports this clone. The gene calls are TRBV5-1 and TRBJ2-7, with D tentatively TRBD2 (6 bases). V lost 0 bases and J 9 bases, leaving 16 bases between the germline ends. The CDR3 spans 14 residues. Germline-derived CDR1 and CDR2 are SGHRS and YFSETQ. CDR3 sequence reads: CASSLEGLPSGQYF. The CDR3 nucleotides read TGCGCCAGCAGCTTGGAGGGACTCCCTTCCGGGCAGTACTTC. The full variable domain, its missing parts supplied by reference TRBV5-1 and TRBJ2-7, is KAGVTQTPRYLIKTRGQQVTLSCSPISGHRSVSWYQQTPGQGLQFLFEYFSETQRNKGNFPGRFSGRQFSNSRSEMNVSTLELGDSALYLCASSLEGLPSGQYFGPGTRLTVT.

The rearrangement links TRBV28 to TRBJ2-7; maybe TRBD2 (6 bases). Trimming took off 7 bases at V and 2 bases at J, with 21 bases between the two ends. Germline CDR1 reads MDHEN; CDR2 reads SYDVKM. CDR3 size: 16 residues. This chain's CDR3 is CASTESRTRLAYEQYF. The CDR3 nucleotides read TGTGCCAGCACCGAATCTCGGACAAGACTAGCCTACGAGCAGTACTTC.

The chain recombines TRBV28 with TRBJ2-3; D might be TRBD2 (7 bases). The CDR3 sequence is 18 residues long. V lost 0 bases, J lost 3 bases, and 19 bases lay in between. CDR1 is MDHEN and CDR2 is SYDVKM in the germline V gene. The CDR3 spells CASSLWQGRGRETDTQYF. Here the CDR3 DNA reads TGTGCCAGCAGTTTATGGCAGGGGAGGGGTCGGGAGACAGATACGCAGTATTTT.

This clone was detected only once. The CDR3 reads CASSVDSLAGVGYNEQFF. The CDR3 DNA sequence: TGTGCCAGCAGCGTTGACTCCCTAGCGGGAGTAGGCTACAATGAGCAGTTCTTC. The chain has TRBV9 and TRBJ2-1; 10 bases are shared with TRBD2. The junction had 11 bases not matched to a gene; V was cut back by 2 bases and J by 3 bases. Germline V gives CDR1 SGDLS, CDR2 YYNGEE. The CDR3 contains 18 residues.

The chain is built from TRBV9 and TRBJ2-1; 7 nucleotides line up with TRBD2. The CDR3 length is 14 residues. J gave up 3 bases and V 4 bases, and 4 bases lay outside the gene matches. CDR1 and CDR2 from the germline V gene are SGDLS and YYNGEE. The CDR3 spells CASSPRTSYNEQFF. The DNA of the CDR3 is TGTGCCAGCAGCCCTCGGACTAGCTACAATGAGCAGTTCTTC.

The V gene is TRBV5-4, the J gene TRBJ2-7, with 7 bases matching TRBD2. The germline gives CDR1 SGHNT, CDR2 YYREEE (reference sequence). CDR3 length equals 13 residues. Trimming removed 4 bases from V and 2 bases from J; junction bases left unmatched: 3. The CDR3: CASSRGTTYEQYF. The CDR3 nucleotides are TGTGCCAGCAGCCGCGGGACTACCTACGAGCAGTACTTC. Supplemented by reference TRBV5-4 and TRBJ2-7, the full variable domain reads ETGVTQSPTHLIKTRGQQVTLRCSSQSGHNTVSWYQQALGQGPQFIFQYYREEENGRGNFPPRFSGLQFPNYSSELNVNALELDDSALYLCASSRGTTYEQYFGPGTRLTVT.

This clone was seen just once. The CDR3 sequence is CASSGTGGGLDEQYF. The CDR3 DNA reads as TGTGCCAGCAGTGGTACAGGGGGCGGGTTGGACGAGCAGTACTTC. This chain uses TRBV25-1 with TRBJ2-7, with TRBD1 identical over 9 bases. Germline V gene lookup returns CDR1 MGHDK and CDR2 SYGVNS. Germline trimming cut 4 bases from V and 5 bases from J; bases unmatched to any gene: 9. This CDR3 has 15 amino acids.

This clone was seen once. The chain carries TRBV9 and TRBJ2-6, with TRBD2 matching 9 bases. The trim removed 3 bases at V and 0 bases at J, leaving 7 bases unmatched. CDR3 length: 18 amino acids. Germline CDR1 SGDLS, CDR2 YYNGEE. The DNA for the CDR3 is TGTGCCAGCAGCGCCACCGGGACTAGCTACTCTGGGGCCAACGTCCTGACTTTC. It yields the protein CASSATGTSYSGANVLTF. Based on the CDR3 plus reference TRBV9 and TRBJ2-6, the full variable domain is DSGVTQTPKHLITATGQRVTLRCSPRSGDLSVYWYQQSLDQGLQFLIQYYNGEERAKGNILERFSAQQFPDLHSELNLSSLELGDSALYFCASSATGTSYSGANVLTFGAGSRLTVL.

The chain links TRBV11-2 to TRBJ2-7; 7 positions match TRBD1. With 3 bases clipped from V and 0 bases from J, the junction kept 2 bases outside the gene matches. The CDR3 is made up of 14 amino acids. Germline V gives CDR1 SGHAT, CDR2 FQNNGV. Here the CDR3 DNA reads TGTGCCAGCAGCTTTGACAGGGTCTCCTACGAGCAGTACTTC. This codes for CASSFDRVSYEQYF.

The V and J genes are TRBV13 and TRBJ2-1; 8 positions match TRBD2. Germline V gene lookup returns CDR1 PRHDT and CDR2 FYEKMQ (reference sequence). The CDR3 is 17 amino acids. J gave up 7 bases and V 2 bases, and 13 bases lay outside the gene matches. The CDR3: CASSLRFLGLAENEQFF. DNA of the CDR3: TGTGCCAGCAGCTTAAGGTTCCTCGGACTAGCCGAGAATGAGCAGTTCTTC.